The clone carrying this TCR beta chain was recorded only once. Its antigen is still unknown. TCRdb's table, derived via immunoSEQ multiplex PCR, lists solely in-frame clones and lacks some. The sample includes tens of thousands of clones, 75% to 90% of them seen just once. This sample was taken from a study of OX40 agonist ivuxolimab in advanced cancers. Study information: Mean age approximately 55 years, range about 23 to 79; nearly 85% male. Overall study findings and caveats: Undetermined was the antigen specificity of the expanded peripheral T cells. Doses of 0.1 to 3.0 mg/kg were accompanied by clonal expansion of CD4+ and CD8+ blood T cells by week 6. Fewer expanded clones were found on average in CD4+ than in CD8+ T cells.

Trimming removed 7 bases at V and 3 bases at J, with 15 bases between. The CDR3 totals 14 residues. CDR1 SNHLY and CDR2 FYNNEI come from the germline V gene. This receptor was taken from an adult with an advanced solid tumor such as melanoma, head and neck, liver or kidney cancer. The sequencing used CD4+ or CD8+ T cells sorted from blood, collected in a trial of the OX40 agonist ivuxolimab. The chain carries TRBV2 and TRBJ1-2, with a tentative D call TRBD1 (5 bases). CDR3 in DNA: TGTGCCAGCACCAATAATCAGGGTGACTATGGCTACACCTTC. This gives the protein CASTNNQGDYGYTF.